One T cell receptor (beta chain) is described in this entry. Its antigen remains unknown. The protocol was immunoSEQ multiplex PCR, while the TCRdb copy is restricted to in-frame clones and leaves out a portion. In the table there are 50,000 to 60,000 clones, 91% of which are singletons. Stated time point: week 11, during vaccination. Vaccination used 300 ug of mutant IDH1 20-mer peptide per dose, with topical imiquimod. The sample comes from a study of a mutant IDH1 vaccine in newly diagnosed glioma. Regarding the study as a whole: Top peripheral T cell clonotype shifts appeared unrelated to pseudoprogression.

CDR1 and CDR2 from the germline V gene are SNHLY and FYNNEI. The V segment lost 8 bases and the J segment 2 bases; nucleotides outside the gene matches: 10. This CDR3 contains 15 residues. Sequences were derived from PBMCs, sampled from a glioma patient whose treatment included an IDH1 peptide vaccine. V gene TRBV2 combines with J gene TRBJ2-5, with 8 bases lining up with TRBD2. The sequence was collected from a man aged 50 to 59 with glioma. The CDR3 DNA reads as TGTGCCAGCCTGAAGTCCGGGAGGGAACAAGAGACCCAGTACTTC. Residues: CASLKSGREQETQYF.